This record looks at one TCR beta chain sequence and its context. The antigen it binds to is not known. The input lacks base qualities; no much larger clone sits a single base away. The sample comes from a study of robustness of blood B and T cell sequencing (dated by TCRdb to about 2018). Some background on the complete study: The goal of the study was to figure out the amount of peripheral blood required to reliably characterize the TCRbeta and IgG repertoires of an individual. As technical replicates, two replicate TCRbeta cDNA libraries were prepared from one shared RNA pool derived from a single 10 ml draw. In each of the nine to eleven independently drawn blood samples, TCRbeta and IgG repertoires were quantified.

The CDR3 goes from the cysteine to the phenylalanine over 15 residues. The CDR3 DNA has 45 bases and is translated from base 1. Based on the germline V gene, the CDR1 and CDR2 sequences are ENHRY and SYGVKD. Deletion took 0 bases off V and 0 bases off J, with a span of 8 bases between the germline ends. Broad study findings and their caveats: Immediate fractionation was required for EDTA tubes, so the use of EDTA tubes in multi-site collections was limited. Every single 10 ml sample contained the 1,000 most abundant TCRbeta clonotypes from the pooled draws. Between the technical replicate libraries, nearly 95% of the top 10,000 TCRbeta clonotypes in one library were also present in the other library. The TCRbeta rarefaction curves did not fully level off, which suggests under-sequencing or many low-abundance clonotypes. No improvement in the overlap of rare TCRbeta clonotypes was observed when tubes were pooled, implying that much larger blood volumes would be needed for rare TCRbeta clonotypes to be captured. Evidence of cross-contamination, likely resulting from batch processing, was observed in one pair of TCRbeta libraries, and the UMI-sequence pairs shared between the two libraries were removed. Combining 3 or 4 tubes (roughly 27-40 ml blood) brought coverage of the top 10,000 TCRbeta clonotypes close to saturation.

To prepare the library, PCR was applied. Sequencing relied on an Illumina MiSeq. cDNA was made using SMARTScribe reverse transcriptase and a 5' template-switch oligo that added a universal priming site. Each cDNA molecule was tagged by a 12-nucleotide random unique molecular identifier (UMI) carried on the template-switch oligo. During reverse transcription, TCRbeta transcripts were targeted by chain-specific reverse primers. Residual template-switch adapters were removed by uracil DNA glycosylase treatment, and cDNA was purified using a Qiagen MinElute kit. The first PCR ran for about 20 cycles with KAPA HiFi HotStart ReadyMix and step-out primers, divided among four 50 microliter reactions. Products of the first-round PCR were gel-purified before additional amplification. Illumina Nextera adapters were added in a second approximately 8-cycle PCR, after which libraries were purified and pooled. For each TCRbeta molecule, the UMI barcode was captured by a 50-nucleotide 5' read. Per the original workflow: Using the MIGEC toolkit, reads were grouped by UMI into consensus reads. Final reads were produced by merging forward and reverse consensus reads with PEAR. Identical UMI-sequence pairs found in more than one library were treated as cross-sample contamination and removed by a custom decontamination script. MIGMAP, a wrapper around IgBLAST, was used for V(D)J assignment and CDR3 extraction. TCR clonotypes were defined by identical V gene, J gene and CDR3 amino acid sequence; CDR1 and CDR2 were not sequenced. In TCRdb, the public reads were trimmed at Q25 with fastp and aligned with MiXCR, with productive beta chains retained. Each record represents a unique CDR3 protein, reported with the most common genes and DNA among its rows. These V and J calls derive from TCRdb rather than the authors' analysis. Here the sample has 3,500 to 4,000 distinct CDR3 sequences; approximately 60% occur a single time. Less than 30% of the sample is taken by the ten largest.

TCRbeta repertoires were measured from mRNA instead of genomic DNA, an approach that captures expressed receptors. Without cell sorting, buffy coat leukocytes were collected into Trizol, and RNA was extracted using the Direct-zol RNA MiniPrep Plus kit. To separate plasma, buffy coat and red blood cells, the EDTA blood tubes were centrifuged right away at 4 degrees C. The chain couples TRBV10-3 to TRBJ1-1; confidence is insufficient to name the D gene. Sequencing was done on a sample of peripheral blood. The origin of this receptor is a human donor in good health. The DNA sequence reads TGTGCCATCAGTGAGTCAGGAGCTTTGAACACTGAAGCTTTCTTT. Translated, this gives CAISESGALNTEAFF.